Listed here are 7 T cell receptor beta chains from one sample, sequenced in a study of blood T cell repertoires in COVID-19. This table comes from immunoSEQ multiplex PCR, and its TCRdb copy is limited to in-frame clones, with some not included. The sample yields 90,000 to 110,000 clones, 80% to 90% seen once. Sample: peripheral blood. The receptors stem from a woman of 80 years or more with active or convalescent COVID-19.

The chain joins TRBV11-2 to TRBJ1-4, with 7 bases identical to TRBD1. The CDR3 has 15 residues. V was clipped by 3 bases and J by 8 bases; unmatched bases: 9. The germline gives CDR1 SGHAT, CDR2 FQNNGV. This CDR3 reads CASSFTTGRGEKLFF. DNA for the CDR3: TGTGCCAGCAGCTTCACGACAGGGAGAGGGGAAAAACTGTTTTTT.

The genes are TRBV30 and TRBJ2-3, with 8 bases lining up with TRBD1. Germline V lookup: CDR1 GTSNPN, CDR2 SVGIG (reference sequence). The length of the CDR3 is 14 residues. V was clipped by 4 bases and J by 0 bases; unmatched bases: 3. CDR3 sequence reads: CAWNQGASTDTQYF. CDR3 sequence (DNA): TGTGCCTGGAACCAGGGGGCCAGCACAGATACGCAGTATTTT.

The chain combines TRBV19 with TRBJ2-1; 10 positions match TRBD2. This CDR3 has 17 amino acids. Germline assignment: CDR1 LNHDA and CDR2 SQIVND (reference sequence). V shed 6 bases and J 0 bases; nucleotides not matched to a gene: 8. CDR3 loop: CASRHGLAVSSYNEQFF. The CDR3 DNA is TGTGCCAGTAGGCACGGACTAGCGGTCAGCTCCTACAATGAGCAGTTCTTC.

This clone was counted only a few times. The J gene is TRBJ1-2, the V gene TRBV5-1; weak D call: TRBD1 (5 bases). Trimming removed 0 bases from V and 8 bases from J, with 17 bases in between. CDR1 and CDR2 (germline): SGHRS, YFSETQ. The CDR3 extends over 15 amino acids. This chain's CDR3 is CASSLGGLKAYGYTF. As DNA, the CDR3 is TGCGCCAGCAGCTTGGGGGGACTAAAGGCCTACGGCTACACCTTC.

With respect to this clone: The same CDR3 arises from other DNA sequences in this sample as well. The CDR3 here is CASSLGLQETQYF. Here the CDR3 DNA reads TGTGCCAGCAGCTTGGGACTCCAAGAGACCCAGTACTTC. The rearrangement uses TRBV5-6 and TRBJ2-5; D unresolved. The CDR3 is 13 residues long. Trimming removed 0 bases at V and 1 base at J, with 4 bases between. In germline, CDR1 is SGHDT, CDR2 YYEEEE.

V and J are TRBV28 and TRBJ1-2, with 7 bases lining up with TRBD1. The V gene end was trimmed by 8 bases and the J gene end by 4 bases; junction bases not matched to a gene: 4. CDR3 length: 12 residues. Germline V gives CDR1 MDHEN, CDR2 SYDVKM. The CDR3 is CASRYRGYGYTF. For the CDR3, the DNA is TGTGCCAGCCGCTACAGGGGCTATGGCTACACCTTC.

The CDR3 sequence is CASSQDVVVRPGSYEQYF. The CDR3 DNA follows: TGCGCCAGCAGCCAAGACGTGGTCGTGAGGCCCGGCTCCTACGAGCAGTACTTC. The chain recombines TRBV4-1 with TRBJ2-7; D gene unclear. V was trimmed by 0 bases and J by 0 bases, leaving 18 bases between them. Germline values: CDR1 MGHRA, CDR2 YSYEKL. The CDR3 is 18 residues long.